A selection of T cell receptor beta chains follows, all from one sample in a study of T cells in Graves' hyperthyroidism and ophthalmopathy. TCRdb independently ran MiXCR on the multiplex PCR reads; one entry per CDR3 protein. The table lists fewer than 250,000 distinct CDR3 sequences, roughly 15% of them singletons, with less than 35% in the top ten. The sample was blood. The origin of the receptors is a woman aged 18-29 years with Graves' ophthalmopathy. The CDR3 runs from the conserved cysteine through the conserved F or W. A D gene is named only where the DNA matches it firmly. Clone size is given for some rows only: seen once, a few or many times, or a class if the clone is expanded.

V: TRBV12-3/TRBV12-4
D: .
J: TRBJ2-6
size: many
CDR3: CASSHQGTGANVLTF
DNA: TGTGCCAGCAGTCATCAGGGGACTGGGGCCAACGTCCTGACTTTC

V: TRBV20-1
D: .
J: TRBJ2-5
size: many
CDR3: CSARGGTGETQYF
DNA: TGCAGTGCTAGAGGAGGTACAGGAGAGACCCAGTACTTC

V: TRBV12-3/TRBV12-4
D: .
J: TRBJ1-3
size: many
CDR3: CASTMMSGNTIYF
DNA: TGTGCCAGCACCATGATGTCAGGAAACACCATATATTTT

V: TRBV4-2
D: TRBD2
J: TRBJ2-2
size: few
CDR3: CASSPRAGFSTGELFF
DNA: TGTGCCAGCAGCCCCCGAGCGGGATTTAGCACCGGGGAGCTGTTTTTT

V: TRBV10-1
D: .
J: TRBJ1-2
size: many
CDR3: CATLTARFSPRNYGYTF
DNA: TGCGCCACCTTGACAGCAAGATTCTCCCCCCGAAACTATGGCTACACCTTC

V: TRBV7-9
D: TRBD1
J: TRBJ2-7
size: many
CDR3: CASSHGDSPYEQYF
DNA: TGTGCCAGCAGCCACGGGGACAGCCCCTACGAGCAGTACTTC

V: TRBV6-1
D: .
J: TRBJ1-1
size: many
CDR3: CASTPGMDRNTEAFF
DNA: TGTGCCAGCACGCCCGGGATGGACAGGAACACTGAAGCTTTCTTT

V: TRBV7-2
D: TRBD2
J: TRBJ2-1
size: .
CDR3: CASSPGLVNEQFF
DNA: TGTGCCAGCAGCCCCGGACTAGTGAATGAGCAGTTCTTC

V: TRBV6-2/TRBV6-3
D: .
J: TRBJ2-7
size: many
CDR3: CASSSDWVSYEQYF
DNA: TGTGCCAGCAGTTCGGACTGGGTGTCCTACGAGCAGTACTTC

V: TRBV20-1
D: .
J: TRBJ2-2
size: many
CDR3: CSASEENTGELFF
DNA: TGCAGTGCTAGCGAGGAGAACACCGGGGAGCTGTTTTTT

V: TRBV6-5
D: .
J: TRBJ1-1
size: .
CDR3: CASSYFGGLSVTEAFF
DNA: TGTGCCAGCAGTTACTTTGGGGGGCTGTCCGTCACTGAAGCTTTCTTT

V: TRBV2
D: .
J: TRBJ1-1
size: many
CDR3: CASRNGGMNTEAFF
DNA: TGTGCCAGCAGGAATGGGGGCATGAACACTGAAGCTTTCTTT

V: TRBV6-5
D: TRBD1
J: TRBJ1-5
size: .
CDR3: CASSYARGRDQPQHF
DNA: TGTGCCAGCAGTTACGCCAGGGGGCGAGATCAGCCCCAGCATTTT

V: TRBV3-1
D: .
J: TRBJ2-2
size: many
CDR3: CASSHPHGTGELFF
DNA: TGTGCCAGCAGCCATCCTCACGGAACCGGGGAGCTGTTTTTT

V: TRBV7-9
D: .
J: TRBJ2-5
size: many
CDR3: CAGWEIQETQYF
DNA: TGTGCCGGGTGGGAAATCCAAGAGACCCAGTACTTC

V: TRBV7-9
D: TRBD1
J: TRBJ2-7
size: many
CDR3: CASSLATAGGMYEQYF
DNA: TGTGCCAGCAGCTTAGCGACGGCAGGGGGCATGTACGAGCAGTACTTC

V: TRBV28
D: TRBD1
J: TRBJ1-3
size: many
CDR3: CASSSQGVGNTIYF
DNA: TGTGCCAGCAGTTCCCAGGGGGTTGGGAACACCATATATTTT

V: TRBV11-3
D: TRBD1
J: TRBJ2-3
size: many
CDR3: CASSLEVGQKTGTHTDTQYF
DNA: TGTGCCAGCAGCTTAGAAGTGGGACAGAAGACCGGGACCCACACAGATACGCAGTATTTT

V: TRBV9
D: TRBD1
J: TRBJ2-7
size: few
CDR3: CASSAGQGGDEQYF
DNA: TGTGCCAGCAGCGCGGGACAGGGGGGTGACGAGCAGTACTTC

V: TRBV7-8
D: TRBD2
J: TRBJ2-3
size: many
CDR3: CASSLNSAGGLDTQYF
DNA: TGTGCCAGCAGCTTAAATTCTGCGGGAGGGCTGGATACGCAGTATTTT

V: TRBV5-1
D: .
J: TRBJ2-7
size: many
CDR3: CASSDQIEQYF
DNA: TGCGCCAGCAGCGACCAAATAGAGCAGTACTTC

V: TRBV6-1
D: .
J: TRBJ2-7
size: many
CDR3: CASSGNSYEQYF
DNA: TGTGCCAGCAGTGGGAACTCCTACGAGCAGTACTTC

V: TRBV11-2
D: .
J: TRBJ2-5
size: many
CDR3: CASSLIASLSETQYF
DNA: TGTGCCAGCAGCTTAATAGCCAGTCTGAGTGAGACCCAGTACTTC

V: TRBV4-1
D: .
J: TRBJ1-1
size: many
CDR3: CASSQVPGAPGTEAFF
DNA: TGCGCCAGCAGCCAAGTGCCGGGGGCGCCGGGCACTGAAGCTTTCTTT

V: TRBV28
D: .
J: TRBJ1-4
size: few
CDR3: CASRGGMPNEKLFF
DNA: TGTGCCAGCAGAGGGGGTATGCCTAATGAAAAACTGTTTTTT

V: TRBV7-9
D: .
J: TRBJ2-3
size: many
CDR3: CASSLGAIDTQYF
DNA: TGTGCCAGCAGCTTAGGAGCGATAGATACGCAGTATTTT

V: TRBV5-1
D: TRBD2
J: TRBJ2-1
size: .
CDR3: CASSLWAGGGPYNEQFF
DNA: TGTGCCAGCAGCTTATGGGCGGGAGGGGGGCCTTACAATGAGCAGTTCTTC

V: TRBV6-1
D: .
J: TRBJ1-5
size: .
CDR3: CASSLSQPQHF
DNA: TGTGCCAGCAGCCTCAGCCAGCCCCAGCATTTT

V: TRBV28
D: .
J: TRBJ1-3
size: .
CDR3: CASSPGGGNTIYF
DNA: TGTGCCAGCAGCCCCGGGGGGGGAAACACCATATATTTT

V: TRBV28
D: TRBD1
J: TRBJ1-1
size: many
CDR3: CASSLRGRWTEAFF
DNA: TGTGCCAGCAGCCTCAGGGGGCGATGGACTGAAGCTTTCTTT

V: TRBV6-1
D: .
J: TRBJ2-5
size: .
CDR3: CASSEAQTSGYF
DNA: TGTGCCAGCAGTGAAGCGCAGACCTCGGGGTACTTC

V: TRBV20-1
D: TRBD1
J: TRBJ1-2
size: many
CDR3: CSATTGENYGYTF
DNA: TGCAGTGCTACTACAGGGGAAAACTATGGCTACACCTTC

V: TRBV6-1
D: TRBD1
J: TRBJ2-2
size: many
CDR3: CASSEVDRAGTGELFF
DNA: TGTGCCAGCAGTGAAGTCGACAGGGCAGGCACCGGGGAGCTGTTTTTT

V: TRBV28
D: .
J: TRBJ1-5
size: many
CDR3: CASSLRGGGYNQPQHF
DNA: TGTGCCAGCAGTTTAAGGGGTGGGGGCTACAATCAGCCCCAGCATTTT

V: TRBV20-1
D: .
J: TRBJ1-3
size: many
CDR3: CSAIRGSSGNTIYF
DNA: TGCAGTGCTATCAGGGGAAGCTCTGGAAACACCATATATTTT

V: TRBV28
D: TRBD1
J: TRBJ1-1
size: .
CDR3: CASSFSGQGGNTEAFF
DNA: TGTGCCAGCAGTTTTAGCGGACAGGGGGGGAACACTGAAGCTTTCTTT

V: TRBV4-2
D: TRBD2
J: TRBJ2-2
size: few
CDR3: CASSQASGGAGELFF
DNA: TGTGCCAGCAGCCAAGCTAGCGGGGGGGCCGGGGAGCTGTTTTTT

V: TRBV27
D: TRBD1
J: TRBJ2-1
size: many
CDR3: CASSLGTGYTYNEQFF
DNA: TGTGCCAGCAGTCTCGGGACAGGTTACACCTACAATGAGCAGTTCTTC

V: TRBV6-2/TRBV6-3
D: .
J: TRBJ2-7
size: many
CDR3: CASSYSFYEQYF
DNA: TGTGCCAGCAGTTATTCGTTCTACGAGCAGTACTTC

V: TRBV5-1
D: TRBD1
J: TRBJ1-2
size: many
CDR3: CASSMRQGANYGYTF
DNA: TGCGCCAGCAGCATGAGACAGGGGGCTAACTATGGCTACACCTTC

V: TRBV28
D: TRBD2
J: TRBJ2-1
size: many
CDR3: CASRRTSGREYDEQFF
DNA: TGTGCCAGCAGACGTACTAGCGGGAGGGAGTATGATGAGCAGTTCTTC

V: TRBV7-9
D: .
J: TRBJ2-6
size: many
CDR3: CASSYTRGARTASGANVLTF
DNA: TGTGCCAGCAGCTACACCAGGGGGGCTCGGACCGCCTCTGGGGCCAACGTCCTGACTTTC

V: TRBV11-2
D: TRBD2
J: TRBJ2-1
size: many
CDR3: CASSPSRRRGGFF
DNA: TGTGCCAGCAGCCCCAGCAGGAGGCGGGGGGGGTTCTTC

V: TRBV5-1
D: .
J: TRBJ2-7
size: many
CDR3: CASRGQGAGEQYF
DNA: TGTGCCAGCAGGGGCCAGGGTGCGGGGGAGCAGTACTTC

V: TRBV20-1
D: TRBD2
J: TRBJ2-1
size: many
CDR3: CSARETSGRVSYNEQFF
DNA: TGCAGTGCTAGAGAGACTAGCGGGAGGGTGAGCTACAATGAGCAGTTCTTC

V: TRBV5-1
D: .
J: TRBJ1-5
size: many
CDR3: CASSLGDLGGVGNQPQHF
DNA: TGCGCCAGCAGCTTGGGGGATCTTGGAGGTGTGGGCAATCAGCCCCAGCATTTT

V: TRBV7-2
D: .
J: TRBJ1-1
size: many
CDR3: CASSLQPVNTEAFF
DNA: TGTGCCAGCAGCCTTCAGCCCGTGAACACTGAAGCTTTCTTT

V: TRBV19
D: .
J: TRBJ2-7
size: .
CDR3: CASQGGNYEQYF
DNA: TGTGCCAGCCAGGGGGGGAATTACGAGCAGTACTTC

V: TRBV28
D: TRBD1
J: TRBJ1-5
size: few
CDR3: CASSPRGQGSNQPQHF
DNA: TGTGCCAGCAGTCCCCGAGGACAGGGTAGCAATCAGCCCCAGCATTTT

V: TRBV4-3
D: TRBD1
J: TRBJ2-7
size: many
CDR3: CASSQDTGGYEQYF
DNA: TGCGCCAGCAGCCAGGACACAGGGGGGTACGAGCAGTACTTC

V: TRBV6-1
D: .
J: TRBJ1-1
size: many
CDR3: CASSYGREAEAFF
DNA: TGTGCCAGCAGTTACGGGAGAGAGGCTGAAGCTTTCTTT

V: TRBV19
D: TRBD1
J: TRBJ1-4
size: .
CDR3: CASSGPRDRDFGKLFF
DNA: TGTGCCAGTAGTGGACCCCGGGACAGGGACTTTGGAAAACTGTTTTTT

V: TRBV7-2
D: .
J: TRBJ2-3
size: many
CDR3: CASSPGRGRGVDTQYF
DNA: TGTGCCAGCAGCCCTGGTAGGGGGAGAGGGGTGGATACGCAGTATTTT

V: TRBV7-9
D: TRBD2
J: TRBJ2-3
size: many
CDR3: CASSVSGLVGDTQYF
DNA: TGTGCCAGCAGCGTTAGCGGGTTGGTAGGAGATACGCAGTATTTT

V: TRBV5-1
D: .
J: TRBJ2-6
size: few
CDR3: CASSLESFSGANVLTF
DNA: TGCGCCAGCAGCTTGGAGTCCTTCTCTGGGGCCAACGTCCTGACTTTC

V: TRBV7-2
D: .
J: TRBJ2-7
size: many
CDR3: CASSLRHYYEQYF
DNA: TGTGCCAGCAGCTTACGGCATTACTACGAGCAGTACTTC